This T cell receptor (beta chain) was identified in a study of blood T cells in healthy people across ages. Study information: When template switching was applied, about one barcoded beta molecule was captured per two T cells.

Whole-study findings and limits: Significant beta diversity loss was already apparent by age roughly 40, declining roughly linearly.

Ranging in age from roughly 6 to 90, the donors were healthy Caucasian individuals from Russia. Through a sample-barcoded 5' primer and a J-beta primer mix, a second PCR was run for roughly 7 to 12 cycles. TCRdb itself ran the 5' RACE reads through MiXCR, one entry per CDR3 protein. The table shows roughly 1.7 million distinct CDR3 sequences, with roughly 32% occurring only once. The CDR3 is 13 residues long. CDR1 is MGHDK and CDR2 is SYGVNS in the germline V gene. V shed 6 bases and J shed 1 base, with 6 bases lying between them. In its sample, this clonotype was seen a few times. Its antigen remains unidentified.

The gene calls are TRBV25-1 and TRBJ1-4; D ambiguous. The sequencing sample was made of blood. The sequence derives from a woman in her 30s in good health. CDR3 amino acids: CASRQQTNEKLFF. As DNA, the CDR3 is TGTGCCAGCAGACAGCAAACTAATGAAAAACTGTTTTTT.